The rows below give T cell receptor beta chains drawn from one sample of a study of technical replicates of blood from a few donors. The data were produced by immunoSEQ multiplex PCR, yet TCRdb's version contains in-frame clones alone and is incomplete. The table has approximately 79,000 clones, around 97% seen once. Material for sequencing was T cells isolated from PBMCs. These receptors were collected from a human donor in good health. The conserved cysteine and the conserved F or W are not part of the CDR3 here. The order of the fields is clone size, V gene, J gene, CDR3 protein. Size is stated for part of the rows, as once, few or many counts, or as a class when the clone is expanded.

>-|TRBV6-6|TRBJ2-5
ASSYSGGEGPQY
>-|TRBV4-3|TRBJ1-1
ASSQQQGDTEAF
>once|TRBV12-1|TRBJ2-7
ASSFHRFCYEQY
>-|TRBV28|TRBJ2-1
ASSFVGTGAYNEQF
>-|TRBV7-8|TRBJ2-2
ASFGGTGELF
>-|TRBV9|TRBJ1-3
ASSQGGGNTIY
>-|TRBV29-1|TRBJ2-1
SVETPRSNEQF
>-|TRBV10-1|TRBJ2-7
ASSDSGVDEQY
>-|TRBV14|TRBJ2-7
ASSPAGNLYEQY
>-|TRBV19|TRBJ1-2
ASSIQSNYGYT
>-|TRBV27|TRBJ2-3
ASSLWAGGTDTQY
>-|TRBV28|TRBJ2-1
ASSLPDWREEDNEQF
>-|TRBV6-6|TRBJ1-1
ASSDRQENTEAF
>-|TRBV28|TRBJ1-2
ASRSPGQPYGYT
>-|TRBV18|TRBJ1-1
ASSLSFFGQLTEAF
>-|TRBV4-1|TRBJ1-2
ASSQAEGYGYT
>-|TRBV6-5|TRBJ2-3
ASSYSQREGGDTQY
>-|TRBV4-2|TRBJ1-1
ASSAYGTANTEAF
>once|TRBV30|TRBJ1-1
AWSVTGPEAF
>-|TRBV6-1|TRBJ2-7
ASNRPGQGAHEQY
>-|TRBV6-1|TRBJ2-3
ASSTGHFTDTQY
>-|TRBV4-1|TRBJ2-1
ASSQTDGKSSYNEQF
>-|TRBV7-9|TRBJ2-7
ASRAGLAYEQY
>-|TRBV18|TRBJ1-2
ASSHDRELWDYT
>-|TRBV6-6|TRBJ2-1
ASSYPGELYEQF
>-|TRBV5-1|TRBJ1-1
ASSSFTGNTEAF
>-|TRBV9|TRBJ2-1
ASSADSSYNEQF
>-|TRBV19|TRBJ2-6
ASSIPPRRVGPDSGANVLT
>-|TRBV6-1|TRBJ2-7
ASRDHRGGEQY
>-|TRBV28|TRBJ1-2
ASSFTGYGYT
>once|TRBV27|TRBJ2-5
ASSLRAGGQETQY
>-|TRBV19|TRBJ1-1
ASKEQGTFMNTEAF
>-|TRBV2|TRBJ2-1
ARIKTSGITGEQF
>-|TRBV7-9|TRBJ2-5
ASSSGQGAGETQY
>-|TRBV7-9|TRBJ2-7
ASSSRGGLGEQY
>-|TRBV6-5|TRBJ2-6
ASSPGGAGANVLT
>-|TRBV6-6|TRBJ1-5
ASRGQFAGDQPQH
>-|TRBV11-2|TRBJ2-7
ASSFRRAYEQY
>-|TRBV20-1|TRBJ2-7
SASGIYEQY
>-|TRBV19|TRBJ1-5
ASKRQGEAQPQH
>-|TRBV9|TRBJ1-5
ASSSRDSYQPQH
>-|TRBV7-8|TRBJ1-1
ASSPAARAF
>-|TRBV5-1|TRBJ2-2
ASSPAGGAGTGELF
>-|TRBV4-2|TRBJ2-5
ASSQDPTSGRGETQY
>-|TRBV6-6|TRBJ1-1
ASSYSASRQEAF
>-|TRBV6-5|TRBJ1-3
ATSLGVSGNTIY